This T cell receptor beta chain was sequenced during a study of tumor-infiltrating lymphocytes in primary liver carcinoma. Study conclusions and caveats: Relative to tumor region pairs, the tumor-adjacent and tumor-blood pairs showed overlap that was lower.

Concerning this clonotype: Its antigen is currently unknown. Sequence at one end of the junction differs from germline and may be a read error.

The CDR3 runs 14 residues. CDR1 is SGHRS and CDR2 is YFSETQ in the germline V gene. A constant-region primer primed TCR beta cDNA synthesis from about 0.45 ug of total RNA. Libraries for TCR beta were built through three nested multiplex PCR rounds, which together made up a slightly modified ARM-PCR procedure. Use of TRBV1-TRBV30 forward primers with a C-beta reverse primer characterized the first two PCR rounds, which lasted about 9 cycles each. TCRdb processed the multiplex PCR reads anew with MiXCR; each CDR3 protein has one entry. The data contain approximately 300,000 distinct CDR3 sequences, approximately 65% of them seen just once; the ten biggest clones take up roughly 10%. The source of the blood RNA was unsorted whole blood, and germline DNA was extracted as well. It was before surgery that 3.5 to 4 milliliters of peripheral blood were collected.

The sequence came from a man aged 35-49 years with primary liver carcinoma and hepatitis B virus infection. The specimen was peripheral blood. The chain carries TRBV5-1 and TRBJ2-3; D is perhaps TRBD1 (5 bases). The CDR3 protein is CASSFRWGTDMQYF. Here the CDR3 DNA reads TGCGCCAGCAGCTTCCGATGGGGCACAGATATGCAGTATTTT.